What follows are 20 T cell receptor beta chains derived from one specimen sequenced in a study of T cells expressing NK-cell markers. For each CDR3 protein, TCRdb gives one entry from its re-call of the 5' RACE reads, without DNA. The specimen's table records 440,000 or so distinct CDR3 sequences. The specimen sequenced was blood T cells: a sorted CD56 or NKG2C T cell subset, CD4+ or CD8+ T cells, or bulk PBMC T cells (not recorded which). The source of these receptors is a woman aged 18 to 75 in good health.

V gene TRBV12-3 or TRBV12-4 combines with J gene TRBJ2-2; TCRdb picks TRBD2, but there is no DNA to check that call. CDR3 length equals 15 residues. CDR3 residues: CASSLRRGNTGELFF.

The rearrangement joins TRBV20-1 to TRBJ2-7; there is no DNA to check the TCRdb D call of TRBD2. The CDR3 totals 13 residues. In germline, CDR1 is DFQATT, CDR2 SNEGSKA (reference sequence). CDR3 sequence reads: CSAKAESSYEQYF.

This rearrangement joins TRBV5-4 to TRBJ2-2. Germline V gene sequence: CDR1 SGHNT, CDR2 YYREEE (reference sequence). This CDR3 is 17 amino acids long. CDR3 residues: CASSSPDSGGNTGELFF. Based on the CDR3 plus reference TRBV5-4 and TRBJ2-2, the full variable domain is ETGVTQSPTHLIKTRGQQVTLRCSSQSGHNTVSWYQQALGQGPQFIFQYYREEENGRGNFPPRFSGLQFPNYSSELNVNALELDDSALYLCASSSPDSGGNTGELFFGEGSRLTVL.

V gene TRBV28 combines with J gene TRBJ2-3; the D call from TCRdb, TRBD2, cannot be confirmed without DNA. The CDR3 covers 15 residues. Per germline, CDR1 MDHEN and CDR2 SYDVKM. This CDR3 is CASSRRGVGTDTQYF.

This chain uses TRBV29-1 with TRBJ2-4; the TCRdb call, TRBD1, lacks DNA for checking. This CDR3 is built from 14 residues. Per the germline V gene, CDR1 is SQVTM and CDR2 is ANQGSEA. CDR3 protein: CSVLDLLGDVIQYF.

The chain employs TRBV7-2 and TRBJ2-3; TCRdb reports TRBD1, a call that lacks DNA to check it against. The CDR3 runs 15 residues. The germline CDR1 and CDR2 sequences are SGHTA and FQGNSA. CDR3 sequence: CASRQGALGSDTQYF.

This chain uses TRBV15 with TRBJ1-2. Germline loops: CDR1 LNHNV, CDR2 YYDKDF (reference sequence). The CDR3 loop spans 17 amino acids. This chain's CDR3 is CATSREGPGPRSVGYTF.

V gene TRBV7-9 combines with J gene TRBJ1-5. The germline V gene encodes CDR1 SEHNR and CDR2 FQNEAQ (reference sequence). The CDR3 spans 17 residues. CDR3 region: CASSLEFSGGRNQPQHF.

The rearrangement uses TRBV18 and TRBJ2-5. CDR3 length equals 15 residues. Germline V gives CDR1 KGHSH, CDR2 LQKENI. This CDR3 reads CASSPPRQRQETQYF.

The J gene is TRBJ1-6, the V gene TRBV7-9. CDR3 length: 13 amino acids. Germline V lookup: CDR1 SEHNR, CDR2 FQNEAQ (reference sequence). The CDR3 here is CASSSWWGSPLHF.

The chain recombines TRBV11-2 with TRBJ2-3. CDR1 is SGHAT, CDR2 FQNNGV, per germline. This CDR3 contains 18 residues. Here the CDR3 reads CASSLGVGVGLATSTQYF.

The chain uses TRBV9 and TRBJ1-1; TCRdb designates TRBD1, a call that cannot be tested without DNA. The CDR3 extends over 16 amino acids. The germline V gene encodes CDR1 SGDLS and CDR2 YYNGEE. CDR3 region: CASSPLGTGTNTEAFF.

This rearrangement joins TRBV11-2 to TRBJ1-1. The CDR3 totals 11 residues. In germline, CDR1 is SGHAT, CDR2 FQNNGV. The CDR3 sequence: CASSWSTEAFF.

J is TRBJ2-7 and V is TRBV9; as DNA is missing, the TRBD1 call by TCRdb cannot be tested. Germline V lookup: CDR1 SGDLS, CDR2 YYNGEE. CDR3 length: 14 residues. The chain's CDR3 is CASSYPGKEYEQYF.

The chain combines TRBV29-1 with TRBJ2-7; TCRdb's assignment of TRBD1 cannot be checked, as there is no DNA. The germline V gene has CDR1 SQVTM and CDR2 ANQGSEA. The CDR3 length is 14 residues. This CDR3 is CSETPGGRTYEQYF.

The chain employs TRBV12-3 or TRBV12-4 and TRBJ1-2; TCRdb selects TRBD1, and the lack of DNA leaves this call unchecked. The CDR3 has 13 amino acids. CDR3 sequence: CASSQDRTDGYTF.

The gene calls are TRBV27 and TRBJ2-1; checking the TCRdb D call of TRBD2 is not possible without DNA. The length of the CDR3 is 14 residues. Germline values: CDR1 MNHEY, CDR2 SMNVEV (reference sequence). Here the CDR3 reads CASTKITRPDEQFF.

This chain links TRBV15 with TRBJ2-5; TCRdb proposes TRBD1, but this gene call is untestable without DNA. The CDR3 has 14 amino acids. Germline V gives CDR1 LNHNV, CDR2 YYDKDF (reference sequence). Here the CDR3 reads CATSVGTDLETQYF. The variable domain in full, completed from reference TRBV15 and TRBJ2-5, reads DAMVIQNPRYQVTQFGKPVTLSCSQTLNHNVMYWYQQKSSQAPKLLFHYYDKDFNNEADTPDNFQSRRPNTSFCFLDIRSPGLGDTAMYLCATSVGTDLETQYFGPGTRLLVL.

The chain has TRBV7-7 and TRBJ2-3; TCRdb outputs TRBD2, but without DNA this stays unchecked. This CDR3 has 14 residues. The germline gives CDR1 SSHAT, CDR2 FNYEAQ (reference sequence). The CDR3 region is CASSLAGGLQMQYF.

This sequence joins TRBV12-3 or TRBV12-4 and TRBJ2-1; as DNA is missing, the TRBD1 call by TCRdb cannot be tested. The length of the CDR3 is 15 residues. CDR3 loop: CASSLGAGAPNEQFF.